Following are 11 T cell receptor beta chains from one sample sequenced in a study of T cells in Graves' hyperthyroidism and ophthalmopathy. The CDR3 regions of TCR beta were amplified from RNA transcripts. HTBI primers were employed in a first-round RT-PCR of the TCR CDR3. TCRdb itself ran the multiplex PCR reads through MiXCR, one entry per CDR3 protein. Here the sample spans hundreds of thousands of distinct CDR3 sequences, over 35% being singletons. The sequencing sample was made of blood. The receptor source for this set is a young man with Graves' hyperthyroidism.

In its sample, this clonotype was seen a few times. The chain carries TRBV6-1 and TRBJ1-2; the D is unclear. This CDR3 has 13 amino acids. Germline CDR1 reads MNHNS; CDR2 reads SASEGT. V was shortened by 7 bases and J by 3 bases, with 12 bases between the two germline ends. The CDR3, as DNA: TGTGCCAGCATGGGTGAGGATTACTATGGCTACACCTTC. It encodes CASMGEDYYGYTF.

This sequence joins TRBV6-5 and TRBJ1-1, with D unresolved. Per germline, CDR1 MNHEY and CDR2 SVGAGI. The CDR3 is 13 amino acids. Trimming took off 2 bases at V and 4 bases at J, with 8 bases between the two ends. The CDR3 DNA follows: TGTGCCAGCAGTTACCACCATTGCACTGAAGCTTTCTTT. Encoded protein: CASSYHHCTEAFF.

This chain links TRBV10-3 with TRBJ1-5, with D perhaps matching TRBD1 (6 bases). The CDR3 runs 16 residues. CDR1 is ENHRY, CDR2 SYGVKD, per germline. The ends were cut back, 10 bases at V and 0 bases at J, with 19 bases in the middle. This CDR3 reads CASSMTGHYSNQPQHF. In DNA, the CDR3 is TGTGCCAGCAGCATGACAGGACACTATAGCAATCAGCCCCAGCATTTT.

A note on this clonotype: The limits of the CDR3 on the DNA are not certain, so only TCRdb's listed CDR3 is given. V usage is TRBV7-9 and J usage is TRBJ2-2; the DNA was not compared with TRBD2, the D call given in the table. Counting both end residues, the CDR3 totals 16 amino acids. Germline V gene sequence: CDR1 SEHNR, CDR2 FQNEAQ (reference sequence). CDR3 residues: CASSSSAGLDTGELFF.

At least ten counts were recorded for this clonotype. The chain links TRBV29-1 to TRBJ1-3, with TRBD1 matching over 7 bases. V shed 5 bases and J 0 bases; nucleotides not matched to a gene: 4. Germline CDR1 reads SQVTM; CDR2 reads ANQGSEA. The CDR3 spans 14 residues. The CDR3 nucleotides read TGCAGCGTTACAGGGGACAACTCTGGAAACACCATATATTTT. This encodes CSVTGDNSGNTIYF. The entire variable domain, with the rest obtained from reference TRBV29-1 and TRBJ1-3, is as follows: SAVISQKPSRDICQRGTSLTIQCQVDSQVTMMFWYRQQPGQSLTLIATANQGSEATYESGFVIDKFPISRPNLTFSTLTVSNMSPEDSSIYLCSVTGDNSGNTIYFGEGSWLTVV.

This chain uses TRBV2 with TRBJ2-7, with 8 positions matching TRBD1. CDR3 length: 14 amino acids. Germline V gives CDR1 SNHLY, CDR2 FYNNEI. The J segment lost 2 bases and the V segment lost 10 bases, leaving 10 bases of the junction unmatched. The CDR3 here is CAIRPDRGPYEQYF. The CDR3 nucleotides read TGTGCCATCAGACCTGACAGGGGCCCCTACGAGCAGTACTTC.

The rearrangement uses TRBV7-8 and TRBJ2-6; 7 bases map to TRBD1. CDR1 is SGHVS and CDR2 is FQNEAQ in the germline V gene. V lost 3 bases and J lost 0; bases outside the gene matches: 5. The CDR3 is 17 residues long. CDR3 coding DNA: TGTGCCAGCAGCTTTGTGACAGGGAGCTCTGGGGCCAACGTCCTGACTTTC. Translation: CASSFVTGSSGANVLTF.

V usage is TRBV7-6 and J usage is TRBJ2-7, with D possibly being TRBD1 or TRBD2 (5 bases each). The J call may be incorrect, as the DNA end agrees better with TRBJ2-1. Germline CDR1 reads SGHVS; CDR2 reads FNYEAQ. This CDR3 is 14 amino acids long. The CDR3 region is CASSPRAGTYEQFF. The CDR3 DNA sequence: TGTGCCAGCAGCCCCAGGGCAGGGACCTACGAGCAGTTCTTC.

This clonotype has ten or more counts. This chain connects TRBV2 to TRBJ2-6; D is unclear. Germline values: CDR1 SNHLY, CDR2 FYNNEI. The CDR3 is 14 amino acids. The V end was cut by 6 bases, the J end by 0 bases, with 6 bases between. Here the CDR3 reads CASRQASGANVLTF. In DNA form, the CDR3 reads TGTGCCAGCAGGCAGGCCTCTGGGGCCAACGTCCTGACTTTC.

In its sample, this clonotype was seen a few times. The V gene is TRBV19, the J gene TRBJ1-2, with D possibly TRBD1 on 5 matching bases. The CDR3 extends over 16 amino acids. V lost 5 bases, J lost 3 bases, and 19 bases lay in between. CDR1 and CDR2 (germline): LNHDA, SQIVND (reference sequence). The CDR3 DNA sequence: TGTGCCAGTAGTTTTCTCCCCGAGACAGACTACTATGGCTACACCTTC. It is translated as CASSFLPETDYYGYTF.

The chain joins TRBV5-6 to TRBJ1-1; 8 bases agree with TRBD1. This CDR3 contains 11 residues. V lost 4 bases, J lost 11 bases, and 4 bases stayed unmatched. Germline CDR1 is SGHDT and CDR2 is YYEEEE. The DNA for the CDR3 is TGTGCCAGCAGCGTGACAGGGGCGGCTTTCTTT. As protein: CASSVTGAAFF.